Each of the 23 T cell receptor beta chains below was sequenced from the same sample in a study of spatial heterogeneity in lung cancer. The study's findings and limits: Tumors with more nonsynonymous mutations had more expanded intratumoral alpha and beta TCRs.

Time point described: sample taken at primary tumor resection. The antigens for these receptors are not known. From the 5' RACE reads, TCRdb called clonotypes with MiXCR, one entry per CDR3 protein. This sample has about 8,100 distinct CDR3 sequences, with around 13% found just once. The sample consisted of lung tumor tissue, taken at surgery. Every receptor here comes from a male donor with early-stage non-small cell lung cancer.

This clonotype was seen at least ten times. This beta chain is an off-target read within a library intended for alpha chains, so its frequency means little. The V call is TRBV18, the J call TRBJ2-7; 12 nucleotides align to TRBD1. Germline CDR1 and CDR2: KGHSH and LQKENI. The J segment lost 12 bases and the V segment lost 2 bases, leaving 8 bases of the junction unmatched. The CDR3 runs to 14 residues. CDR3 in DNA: TGTGCCAGCTCACCAGAGGGACAGGGGGCGCCCCGGTACTTC. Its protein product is CASSPEGQGAPRYF.

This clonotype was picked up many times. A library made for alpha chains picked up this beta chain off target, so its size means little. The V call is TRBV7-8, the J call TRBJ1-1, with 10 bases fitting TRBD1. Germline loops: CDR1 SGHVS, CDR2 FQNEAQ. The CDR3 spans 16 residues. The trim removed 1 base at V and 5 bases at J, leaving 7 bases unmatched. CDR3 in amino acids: CASSLGPGQGRTEAFF. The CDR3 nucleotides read TGTGCCAGCAGCTTAGGGCCGGGACAGGGGAGAACTGAAGCTTTCTTT.

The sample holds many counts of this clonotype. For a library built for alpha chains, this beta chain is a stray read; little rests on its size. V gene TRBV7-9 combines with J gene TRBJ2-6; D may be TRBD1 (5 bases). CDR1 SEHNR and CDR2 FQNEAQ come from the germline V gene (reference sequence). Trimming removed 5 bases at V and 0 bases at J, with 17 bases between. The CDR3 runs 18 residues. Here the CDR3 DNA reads TGTGCCAGCAGCACCCAAAGGGGATATCTCTCTGGGGCCAACGTCCTGACTTTC. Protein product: CASSTQRGYLSGANVLTF.

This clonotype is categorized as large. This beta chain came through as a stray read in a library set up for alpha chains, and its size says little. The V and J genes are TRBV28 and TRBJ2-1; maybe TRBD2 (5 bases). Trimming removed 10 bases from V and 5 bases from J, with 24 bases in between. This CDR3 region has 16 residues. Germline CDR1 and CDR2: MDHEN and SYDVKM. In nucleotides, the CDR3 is TGTGCCACCACGGCCGGAGGAACTCACTTAAACAATGAGCAGTTCTTC. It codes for CATTAGGTHLNNEQFF. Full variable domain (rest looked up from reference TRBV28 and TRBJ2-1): DVKVTQSSRYLVKRTGEKVFLECVQDMDHENMFWYRQDPGLGLRLIYFSYDVKMKEKGDIPEGYSVSREKKERFSLILESASTNQTSMYLCATTAGGTHLNNEQFFGPGTRLTVL.

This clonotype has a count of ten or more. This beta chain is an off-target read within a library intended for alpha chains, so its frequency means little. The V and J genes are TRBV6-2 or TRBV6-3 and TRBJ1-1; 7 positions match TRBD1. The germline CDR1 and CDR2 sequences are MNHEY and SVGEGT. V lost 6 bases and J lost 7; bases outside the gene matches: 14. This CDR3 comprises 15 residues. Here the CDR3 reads CASSKTGPFIGEAFF. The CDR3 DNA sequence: TGTGCCAGCAGCAAGACAGGGCCGTTTATTGGTGAAGCTTTCTTT.

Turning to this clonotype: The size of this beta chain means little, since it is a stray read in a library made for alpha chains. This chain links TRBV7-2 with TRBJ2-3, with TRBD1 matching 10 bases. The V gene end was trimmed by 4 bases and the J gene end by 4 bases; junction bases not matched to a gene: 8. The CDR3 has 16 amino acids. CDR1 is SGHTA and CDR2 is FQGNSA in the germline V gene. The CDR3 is CASSSRDRGWADTQYF. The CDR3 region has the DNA TGTGCCAGCAGCTCCCGGGACAGGGGATGGGCAGATACGCAGTATTTT.

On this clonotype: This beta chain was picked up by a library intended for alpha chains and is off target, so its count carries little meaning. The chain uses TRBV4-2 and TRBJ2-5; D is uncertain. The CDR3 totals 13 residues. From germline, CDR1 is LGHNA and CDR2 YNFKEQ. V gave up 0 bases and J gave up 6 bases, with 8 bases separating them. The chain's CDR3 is CASSQDTEKTQYF. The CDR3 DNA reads TGTGCCAGCAGCCAAGATACGGAGAAGACCCAGTACTTC.

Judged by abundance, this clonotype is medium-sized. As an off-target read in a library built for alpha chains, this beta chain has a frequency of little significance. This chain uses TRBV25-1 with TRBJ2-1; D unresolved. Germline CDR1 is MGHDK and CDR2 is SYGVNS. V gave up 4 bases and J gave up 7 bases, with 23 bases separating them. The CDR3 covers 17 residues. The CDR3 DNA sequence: TGTGCCAGCAGTGCAAATTGGGTTGCCGGGCACTTGAATGAGCAGTTCTTC. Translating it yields CASSANWVAGHLNEQFF.

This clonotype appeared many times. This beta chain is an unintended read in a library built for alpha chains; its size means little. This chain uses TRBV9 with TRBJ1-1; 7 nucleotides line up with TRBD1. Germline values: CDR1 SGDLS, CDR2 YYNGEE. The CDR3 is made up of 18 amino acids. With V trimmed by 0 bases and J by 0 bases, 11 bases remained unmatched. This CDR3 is CASSVVGGGGSMNTEAFF. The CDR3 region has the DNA TGTGCCAGCAGCGTAGTAGGGGGCGGTGGATCCATGAACACTGAAGCTTTCTTT.

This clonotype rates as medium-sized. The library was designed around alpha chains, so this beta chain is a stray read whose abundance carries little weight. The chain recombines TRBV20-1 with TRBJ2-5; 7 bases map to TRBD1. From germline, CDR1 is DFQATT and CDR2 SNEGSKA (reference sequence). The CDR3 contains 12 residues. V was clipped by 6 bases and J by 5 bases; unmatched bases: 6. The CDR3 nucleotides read TGCAGTGCACGAACAGGGGTGGAGACCCAGTACTTC. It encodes CSARTGVETQYF.

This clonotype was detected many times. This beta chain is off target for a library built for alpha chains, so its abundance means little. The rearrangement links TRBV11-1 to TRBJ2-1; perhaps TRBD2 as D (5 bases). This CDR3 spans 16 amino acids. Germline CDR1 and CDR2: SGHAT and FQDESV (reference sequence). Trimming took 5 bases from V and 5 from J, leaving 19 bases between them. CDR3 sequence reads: CASSPPVGRGNNEQFF. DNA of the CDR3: TGTGCCAGCAGCCCACCAGTTGGCCGAGGGAACAATGAGCAGTTCTTC.

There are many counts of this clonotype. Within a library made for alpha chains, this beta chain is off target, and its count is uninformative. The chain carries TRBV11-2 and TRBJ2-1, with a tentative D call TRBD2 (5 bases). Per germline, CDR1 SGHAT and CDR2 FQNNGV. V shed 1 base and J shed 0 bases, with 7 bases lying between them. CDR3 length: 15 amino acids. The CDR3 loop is CASSLALASYNEQFF. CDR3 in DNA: TGTGCCAGCAGCTTAGCGCTAGCCTCCTACAATGAGCAGTTCTTC.

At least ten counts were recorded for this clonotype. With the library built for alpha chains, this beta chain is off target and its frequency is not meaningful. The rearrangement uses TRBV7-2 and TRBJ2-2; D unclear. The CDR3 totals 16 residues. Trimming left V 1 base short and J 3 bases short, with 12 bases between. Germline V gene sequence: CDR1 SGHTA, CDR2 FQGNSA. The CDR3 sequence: CASSLESQMDTGELFF. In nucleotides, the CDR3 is TGTGCCAGCAGCTTAGAGTCCCAGATGGACACCGGGGAGCTGTTTTTT.

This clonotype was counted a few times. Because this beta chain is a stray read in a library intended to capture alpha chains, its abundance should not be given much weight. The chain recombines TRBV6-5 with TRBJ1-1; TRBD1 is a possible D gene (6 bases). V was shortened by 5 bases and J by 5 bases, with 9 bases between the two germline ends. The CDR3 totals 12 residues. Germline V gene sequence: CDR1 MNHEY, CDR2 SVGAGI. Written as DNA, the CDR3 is TGTGCCAGCAGTCACGGGACAACTGAAGCTTTCTTT. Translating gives CASSHGTTEAFF.

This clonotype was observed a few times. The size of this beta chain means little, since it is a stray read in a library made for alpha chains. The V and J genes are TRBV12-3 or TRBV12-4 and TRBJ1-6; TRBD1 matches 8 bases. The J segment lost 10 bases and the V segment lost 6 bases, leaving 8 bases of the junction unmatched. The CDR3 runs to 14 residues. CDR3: CASRPNRGNSPLHF. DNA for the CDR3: TGTGCCAGCAGGCCGAACAGGGGGAACTCACCCCTCCACTTT.

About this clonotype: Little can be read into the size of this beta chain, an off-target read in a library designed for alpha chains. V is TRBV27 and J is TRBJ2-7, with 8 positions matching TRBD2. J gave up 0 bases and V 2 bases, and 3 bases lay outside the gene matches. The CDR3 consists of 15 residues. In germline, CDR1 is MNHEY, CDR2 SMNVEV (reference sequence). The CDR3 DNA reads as TGTGCCAGCAGTTTAGAGCGGGGGTACTCCTACGAGCAGTACTTC. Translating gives CASSLERGYSYEQYF.

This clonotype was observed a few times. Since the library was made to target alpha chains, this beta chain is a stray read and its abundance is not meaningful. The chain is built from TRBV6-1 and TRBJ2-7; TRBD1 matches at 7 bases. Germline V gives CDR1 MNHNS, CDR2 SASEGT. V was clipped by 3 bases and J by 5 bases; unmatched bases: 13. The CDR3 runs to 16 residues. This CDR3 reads CASSDRRQGSGDEQYF. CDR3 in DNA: TGTGCCAGCAGTGATCGAAGACAGGGATCAGGGGACGAGCAGTACTTC.

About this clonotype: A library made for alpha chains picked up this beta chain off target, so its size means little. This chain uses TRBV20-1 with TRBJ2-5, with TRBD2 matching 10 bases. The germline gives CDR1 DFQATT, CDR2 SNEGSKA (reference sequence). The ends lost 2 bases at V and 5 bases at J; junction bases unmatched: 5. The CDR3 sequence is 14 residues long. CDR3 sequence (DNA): TGCAGTGCTAGATGGAGCGGGAGGGTGGAGACCCAGTACTTC. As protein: CSARWSGRVETQYF.

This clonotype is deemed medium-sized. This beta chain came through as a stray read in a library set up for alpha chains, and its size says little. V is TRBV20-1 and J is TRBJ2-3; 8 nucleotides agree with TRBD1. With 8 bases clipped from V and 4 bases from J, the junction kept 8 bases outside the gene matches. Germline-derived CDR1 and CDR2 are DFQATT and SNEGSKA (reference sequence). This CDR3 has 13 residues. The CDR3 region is CSRSTGAPDTQYF. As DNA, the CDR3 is TGCAGTCGATCGACAGGGGCTCCAGATACGCAGTATTTT.

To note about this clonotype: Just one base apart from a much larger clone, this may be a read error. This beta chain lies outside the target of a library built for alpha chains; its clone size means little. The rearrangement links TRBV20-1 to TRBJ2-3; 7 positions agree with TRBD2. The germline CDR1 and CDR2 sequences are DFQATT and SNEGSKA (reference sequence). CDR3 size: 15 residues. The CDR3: CSATPSGTSIDTQYF. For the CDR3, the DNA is TGCAGTGCTACCCCTAGCGGAACTAGCATAGATACGCAGTATTTT.

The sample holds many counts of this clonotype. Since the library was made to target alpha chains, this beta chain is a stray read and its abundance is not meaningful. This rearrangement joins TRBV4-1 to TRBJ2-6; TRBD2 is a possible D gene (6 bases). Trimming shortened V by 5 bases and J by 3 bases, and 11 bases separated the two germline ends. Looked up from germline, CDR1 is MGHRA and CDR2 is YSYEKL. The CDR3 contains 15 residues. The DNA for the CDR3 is TGCGCCAGCAGCTCCGTCGGGGGTGGGGCCAACGTCCTGACTTTC. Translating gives CASSSVGGGANVLTF.

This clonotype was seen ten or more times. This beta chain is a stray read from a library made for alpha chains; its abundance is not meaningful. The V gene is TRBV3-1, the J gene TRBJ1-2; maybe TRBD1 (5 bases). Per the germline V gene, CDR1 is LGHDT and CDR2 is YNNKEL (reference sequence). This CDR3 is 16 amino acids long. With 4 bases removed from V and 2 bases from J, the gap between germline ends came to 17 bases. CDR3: CASSPHVGGANYGYTF. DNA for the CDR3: TGTGCCAGCAGCCCCCACGTGGGAGGGGCGAACTATGGCTACACCTTC.

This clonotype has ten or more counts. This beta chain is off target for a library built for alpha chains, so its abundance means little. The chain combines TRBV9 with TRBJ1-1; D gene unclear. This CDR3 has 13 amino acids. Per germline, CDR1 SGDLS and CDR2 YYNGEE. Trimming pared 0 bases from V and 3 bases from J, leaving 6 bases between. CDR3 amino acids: CASSVVSDTEAFF. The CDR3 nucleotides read TGTGCCAGCAGCGTAGTGTCTGACACTGAAGCTTTCTTT.